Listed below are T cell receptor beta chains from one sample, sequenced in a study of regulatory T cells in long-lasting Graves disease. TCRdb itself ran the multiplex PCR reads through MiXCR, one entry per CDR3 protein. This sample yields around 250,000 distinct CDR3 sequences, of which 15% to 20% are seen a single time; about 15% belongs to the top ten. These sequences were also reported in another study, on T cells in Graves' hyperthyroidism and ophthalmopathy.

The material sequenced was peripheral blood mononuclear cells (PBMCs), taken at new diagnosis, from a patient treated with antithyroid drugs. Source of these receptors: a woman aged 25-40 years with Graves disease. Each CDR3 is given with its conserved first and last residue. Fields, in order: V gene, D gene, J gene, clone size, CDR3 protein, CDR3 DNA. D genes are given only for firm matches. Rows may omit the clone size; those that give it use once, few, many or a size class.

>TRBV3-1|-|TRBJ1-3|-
CASSQLGGSGNTIYF
TGTGCCAGCAGCCAACTGGGGGGCTCTGGAAACACCATATATTTT
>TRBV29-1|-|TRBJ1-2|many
CSVVAGPYYGYTF
TGCAGCGTTGTGGCGGGGCCTTACTATGGCTACACCTTC
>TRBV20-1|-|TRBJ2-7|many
CSARAGIVFGSEQYF
TGCAGTGCTAGAGCTGGTATTGTTTTTGGGTCCGAGCAGTACTTC
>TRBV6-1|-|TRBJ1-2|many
CASSEGPGHGYTF
TGTGCCAGCAGTGAAGGACCAGGGCATGGCTACACCTTC
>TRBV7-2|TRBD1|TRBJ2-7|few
CASSSRTGGGEQYF
TGTGCCAGCAGCTCCCGGACAGGGGGGGGAGAGCAGTACTTC
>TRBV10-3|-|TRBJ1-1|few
CAGRPTHSTEAFF
TGTGCCGGGAGGCCCACACATAGCACTGAAGCTTTCTTT
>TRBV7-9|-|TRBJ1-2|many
CASSFGRGLDGYTF
TGTGCCAGCAGCTTTGGGCGAGGATTAGATGGCTACACCTTC
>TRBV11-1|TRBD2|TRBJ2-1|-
CASSLGGLVFNEQFF
TGTGCCAGCAGCTTGGGGGGACTAGTGTTCAATGAGCAGTTCTTC
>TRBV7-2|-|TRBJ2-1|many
CASSLLAGGSEQFF
TGTGCCAGCAGCTTACTCGCGGGTGGGTCGGAGCAGTTCTTC
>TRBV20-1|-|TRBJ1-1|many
CSARDWGNTEAFF
TGCAGTGCTAGAGATTGGGGAAACACTGAAGCTTTCTTT
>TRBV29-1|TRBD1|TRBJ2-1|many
CSVATGTGTNEQFF
TGCAGCGTTGCAACCGGGACAGGGACCAATGAGCAGTTCTTC
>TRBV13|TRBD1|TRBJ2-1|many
CASSRTGEGLYNEQFF
TGTGCCAGCAGCAGGACAGGGGAGGGCCTTTACAATGAGCAGTTCTTC
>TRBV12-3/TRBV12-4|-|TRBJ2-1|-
CASSFGGRNNEQFF
TGTGCCAGCAGTTTTGGGGGGCGAAACAATGAGCAGTTCTTC
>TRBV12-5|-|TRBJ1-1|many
CASGLVPRQLRDTEAFF
TGTGCTAGTGGTTTGGTTCCTAGACAGCTGAGGGACACTGAAGCTTTCTTT
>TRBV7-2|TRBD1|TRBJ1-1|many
CASSLARQGIEAFF
TGTGCCAGCAGCTTAGCCCGACAGGGGATTGAAGCTTTCTTT
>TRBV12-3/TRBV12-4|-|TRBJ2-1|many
CASSPSAAYNEQFF
TGTGCCAGCAGCCCGAGCGCGGCCTACAATGAGCAGTTCTTC
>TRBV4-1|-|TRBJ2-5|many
CASSQDPLASVETQYF
TGCGCCAGCAGCCAAGATCCCCTAGCGTCTGTGGAGACCCAGTACTTC
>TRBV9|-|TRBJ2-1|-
CASSVTSYNEQFF
TGTGCCAGCAGCGTGACTAGCTACAATGAGCAGTTCTTC
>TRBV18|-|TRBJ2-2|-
CASSPATHPNTGELFF
TGTGCCAGCTCACCAGCAACCCATCCGAACACCGGGGAGCTGTTTTTT
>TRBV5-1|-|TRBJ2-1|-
CASSGLTGGGGNEQFF
TGCGCCAGCAGTGGTCTGACCGGGGGTGGAGGGAATGAGCAGTTCTTC
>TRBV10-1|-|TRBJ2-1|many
CASSAGLEQFF
TGCGCCAGCAGCGCAGGACTTGAGCAGTTCTTC
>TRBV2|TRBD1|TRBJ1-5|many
CASSRTGALQPQHF
TGTGCCAGCAGTCGGACAGGGGCCCTTCAGCCCCAGCATTTT
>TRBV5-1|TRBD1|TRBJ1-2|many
CASSPGTGLNYGYTF
TGCGCCAGCAGCCCGGGGACAGGGCTTAACTATGGCTACACCTTC
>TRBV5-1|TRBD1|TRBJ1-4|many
CASSRDREKLFF
TGCGCCAGCAGCCGGGACAGAGAAAAACTGTTTTTT
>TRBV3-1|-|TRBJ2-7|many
CASSPAHGTTYEQYF
TGTGCCAGCAGCCCAGCCCACGGGACAACCTACGAGCAGTACTTC
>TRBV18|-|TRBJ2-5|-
CASSPSGTPSETQYF
TGTGCCAGCTCACCTTCGGGGACGCCTTCCGAGACCCAGTACTTC
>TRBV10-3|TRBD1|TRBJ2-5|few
CAISSQGVETQYF
TGTGCCATCAGCTCACAGGGGGTAGAGACCCAGTACTTC
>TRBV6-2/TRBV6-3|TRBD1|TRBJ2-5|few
CASSYPTGTGGGETQYF
TGTGCCAGCAGTTACCCCACCGGGACAGGGGGCGGGGAGACCCAGTACTTC
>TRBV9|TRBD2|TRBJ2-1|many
CASSTRLAGFDEQFF
TGTGCCAGCAGCACCCGACTAGCGGGCTTCGATGAGCAGTTCTTC
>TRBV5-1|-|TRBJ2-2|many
CASSSGYKGSTGELFF
TGCGCCAGCAGCTCCGGTTATAAGGGTAGCACCGGGGAGCTGTTTTTT
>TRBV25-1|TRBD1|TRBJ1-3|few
CASSAVGQGAGNTIYF
TGTGCCAGCAGCGCCGTAGGACAGGGGGCAGGAAACACCATATATTTT
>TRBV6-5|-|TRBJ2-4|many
CASSYSYDGVAGLAKNIQYF
TGTGCCAGCAGTTACTCTTATGATGGGGTTGCGGGCCTAGCCAAAAACATTCAGTACTTC
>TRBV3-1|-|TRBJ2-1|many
CASSVTSEQFF
TGTGCCAGCAGCGTTACCAGTGAGCAGTTCTTC
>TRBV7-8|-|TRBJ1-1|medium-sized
CASSLQGQRGNTEAFF
TGTGCCAGCAGCTTACAGGGGCAGAGGGGGAACACTGAAGCTTTCTTT
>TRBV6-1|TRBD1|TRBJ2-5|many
CASSVDRGETQYF
TGTGCCAGCAGTGTAGACAGGGGGGAGACCCAGTACTTC
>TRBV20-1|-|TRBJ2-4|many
CSASTGNGGAKNIQYF
TGCAGTGCTAGTACAGGGAACGGAGGGGCCAAAAACATTCAGTACTTC
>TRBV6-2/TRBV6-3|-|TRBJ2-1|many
CASSFGSGQFF
TGTGCCAGCAGTTTTGGCTCGGGGCAGTTCTTC
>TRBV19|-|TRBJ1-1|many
CASSIGGMNTEAFF
TGTGCCAGTAGTATCGGGGGGATGAACACTGAAGCTTTCTTT
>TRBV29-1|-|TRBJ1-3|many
CSVTESGNTIYF
TGCAGCGTAACGGAGTCTGGAAACACCATATATTTT
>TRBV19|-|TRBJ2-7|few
CASSIVGRGVSYEQYF
TGTGCCAGTAGTATCGTGGGCAGGGGGGTTTCCTACGAGCAGTACTTC
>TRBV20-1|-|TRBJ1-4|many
CSGARGQGTEKLFF
TGCAGTGGGGCCCGCGGGCAGGGTACGGAAAAACTGTTTTTT
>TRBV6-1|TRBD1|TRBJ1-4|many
CASRSLRQGLSKLFF
TGTGCCAGCAGATCCCTGCGACAGGGTCTCTCAAAACTGTTTTTT